A single sample gave rise to the 19 T cell receptor beta chains below, sequenced in a study of PD-1 blockade in classical Hodgkin lymphoma (dated by TCRdb to 2019 to 2021). This specimen's time point label, interpreted: newly diagnosed, previously untreated cHL patient sample. Libraries were built with the immunoSEQ multiplex PCR assay. TCRdb stores this immuneACCESS table with in-frame sequences only. Part of the clones is absent; in the studies checked, under half of the shortfall reflects unresolved V genes, and no reason is known for the rest. This sample holds roughly 77,000 clones; over 90% were observed only once. Of the sample, about 2.8% falls within the top ten clones. The sequenced sample was peripheral blood mononuclear cells (PBMCs). The receptors shown here come from a human donor with classical Hodgkin lymphoma.

The CDR3 DNA is TGTGCCAGCAGCATGGATCCCCCCGCTAGCGAGCAGTACTTC. Translation: CASSMDPPASEQYF. The chain carries TRBV7-3 and TRBJ2-7, with D unclear. Trimming took 5 bases from V and 6 from J, leaving 17 bases between them. This CDR3 is 14 amino acids long. Germline lookup yields CDR1 SGHTA and CDR2 FQGTGA.

The rearrangement uses TRBV7-9 and TRBJ2-7; D unresolved. Germline V CDR1 and CDR2: SEHNR, FQNEAQ (reference sequence). Trimming pared 5 bases from V and 0 bases from J, leaving 11 bases between. The CDR3 totals 14 residues. The CDR3 DNA reads TGTGCCAGCAGCGAAAGGGAAGCCTCCTACGAGCAGTACTTC. Amino acid sequence: CASSEREASYEQYF.

The gene calls are TRBV4-2 and TRBJ1-6, with TRBD1 matching over 9 bases. Germline values: CDR1 LGHNA, CDR2 YNFKEQ. The junction had 0 bases not matched to a gene; V was cut back by 1 base and J by 5 bases. The CDR3 covers 15 residues. CDR3 sequence reads: CASSQGTGDNSPLHF. The DNA for the CDR3 is TGTGCCAGCAGCCAAGGGACAGGGGATAATTCACCCCTCCACTTT.

V is TRBV6-5 and J is TRBJ1-2; unclear D gene. CDR1 and CDR2 (germline): MNHEY, SVGAGI. Trimming shortened V by 2 bases and J by 4 bases, and 14 bases separated the two germline ends. The CDR3 is 15 amino acids. As DNA, the CDR3 is TGTGCCAGCAGTTACAAGGGCAGGAAAGCCTATGGCTACACCTTC. It yields the protein CASSYKGRKAYGYTF.

This clone was seen a handful of times. The genes are TRBV5-1 and TRBJ1-1, with no clear D. V lost 5 bases to trimming and J lost 4 bases, with 12 bases between them. The CDR3 runs to 13 residues. Germline V CDR1 and CDR2: SGHRS, YFSETQ. CDR3 sequence: CASRVTKGTEAFF. As DNA, the CDR3 is TGCGCCAGCAGGGTTACCAAGGGCACTGAAGCTTTCTTT.

The V call is TRBV5-4, the J call TRBJ1-1; D not certain. With 6 bases removed from V and 6 bases from J, the gap between germline ends came to 21 bases. Germline V gene data show CDR1 as SGHNT and CDR2 as YYREEE (reference sequence). CDR3 length: 15 amino acids. CDR3 coding DNA: TGTGCCAGCACCCTTCCCGGGGTTTTAAACGCTGAAGCTTTCTTT. Protein: CASTLPGVLNAEAFF.

This chain joins TRBV29-1 and TRBJ1-5; the match to TRBD1 covers 7 bases. CDR1 SQVTM and CDR2 ANQGSEA come from the germline V gene. This CDR3 contains 14 residues. Unmatched junction bases numbered 6, after V lost 6 bases and J lost 1 base. The DNA of the CDR3 is TGCAGCGTCGCACAGGGGACGAGCAATCAGCCCCAGCATTTT. Translated, it gives CSVAQGTSNQPQHF.

The V and J genes are TRBV5-1 and TRBJ2-3, with D perhaps matching TRBD2 (6 bases). Trimming shortened V by 8 bases and J by 1 base, and 11 bases separated the two germline ends. This CDR3 is built from 13 residues. The V gene's germline CDR1 is SGHRS and CDR2 YFSETQ. This chain's CDR3 is CASTIAGTDTQYF. The CDR3 DNA reads TGCGCCAGTACTATAGCGGGCACAGATACGCAGTATTTT.

The chain has TRBV5-6 and TRBJ1-2, with D hard to call. CDR3 length: 11 residues. V lost 5 bases to trimming and J lost 6 bases, with 8 bases between them. Germline V CDR1 and CDR2: SGHDT, YYEEEE. CDR3 DNA sequence: TGTGCCAGCAGTATAGGAAATGGCTACACCTTC. Translated, it gives CASSIGNGYTF.

The chain uses TRBV4-1 and TRBJ2-2; D perhaps matches TRBD1 (5 bases). V was cut by 5 bases and J by 6 bases, with 16 bases left in between. CDR1 is MGHRA, CDR2 YSYEKL, per germline. The CDR3 has 15 residues. CDR3 loop: CASSYAQGNAGELFF. The CDR3 nucleotides are TGCGCCAGCAGCTATGCCCAGGGAAACGCCGGGGAGCTGTTTTTT.

The chain couples TRBV5-4 to TRBJ2-4; 8 bases map to TRBD2. V lost 2 bases to trimming and J lost 7 bases; unmatched junction nucleotides: 14. CDR1 and CDR2 (germline): SGHNT, YYREEE (reference sequence). This CDR3 has 17 residues. The CDR3 DNA sequence: TGTGCCAGCAGCTTCCTTCGGGATAGCGGGATGCTCAACATTCAGTACTTC. It specifies CASSFLRDSGMLNIQYF.

The V gene is TRBV11-2, the J gene TRBJ2-7; 8 bases fit TRBD2. The CDR3 spans 12 residues. V shed 5 bases and J 4 bases; nucleotides not matched to a gene: 1. Germline V gives CDR1 SGHAT, CDR2 FQNNGV. The CDR3 region is CASSRGGYEQYF. Written as DNA, the CDR3 is TGTGCCAGCAGCCGGGGGGGATACGAGCAGTACTTC.

This sequence joins TRBV30 and TRBJ2-7; TRBD2 matches 7 bases. This CDR3 spans 15 amino acids. Losses at the gene ends were 4 bases for V and 7 bases for J; bases not matched to a gene: 16. Germline CDR1 is GTSNPN and CDR2 is SVGIG (reference sequence). This CDR3 is CAWTKTGTIPGEQYF. CDR3 bases: TGTGCCTGGACTAAAACCGGGACTATCCCTGGAGAGCAGTACTTC. Supplemented by reference TRBV30 and TRBJ2-7, the full variable domain reads SQTIHQWPATLVQPVGSPLSLECTVEGTSNPNLYWYRQAAGRGLQLLFYSVGIGQISSEVPQNLSASRPQDRQFILSSKKLLLSDSGFYLCAWTKTGTIPGEQYFGPGTRLTVT.

The chain has TRBV28 and TRBJ1-2, with 7 bases fitting TRBD1. This CDR3 region has 15 residues. V was pared by 5 bases and J by 6 bases, with 12 bases of the junction left unmatched. Germline V gene sequence: CDR1 MDHEN, CDR2 SYDVKM. CDR3 in DNA: TGTGCCAGCAGTCCCGGAGGGGCAGGGGGGGATGGCTACACCTTC. The encoded protein is CASSPGGAGGDGYTF.

The chain carries TRBV15 and TRBJ2-4; D not certain. The V end lost 3 bases, the J end lost 8 bases, and 20 bases lay between the germline ends. This CDR3 comprises 16 residues. The germline gives CDR1 LNHNV, CDR2 YYDKDF (reference sequence). The chain's CDR3 is CATSRDGSKARDIQYF. CDR3 bases: TGTGCCACCAGCAGGGACGGGTCCAAGGCTCGGGACATTCAGTACTTC.

This clone was detected once. V gene TRBV28 combines with J gene TRBJ1-1; TRBD1 matches 7 bases. Germline loops: CDR1 MDHEN, CDR2 SYDVKM. This CDR3 contains 15 residues. With V trimmed by 2 bases and J by 2 bases, 5 bases remained unmatched. The CDR3 region has the DNA TGTGCCAGCAGTTTACCGGGACAGCTCAACACTGAAGCTTTCTTT. Residues: CASSLPGQLNTEAFF.

With regard to this clone: Other DNA sequences within the sample encode an identical CDR3. The chain recombines TRBV6-5 with TRBJ2-7, with TRBD1 identical over 9 bases. Unmatched junction bases numbered 1, after V lost 2 bases and J lost 2 bases. CDR1 is MNHEY, CDR2 SVGAGI, per germline. The CDR3 runs 14 residues. CDR3 nucleotide sequence: TGTGCCAGCAGTTACGGACAGGGGACCTACGAGCAGTACTTC. Translated: CASSYGQGTYEQYF.

The chain employs TRBV15 and TRBJ2-2; TRBD1 is a possible D gene (5 bases). The V end was cut by 0 bases, the J end by 5 bases, with 10 bases between. The CDR3 spans 15 residues. Germline V lookup: CDR1 LNHNV, CDR2 YYDKDF (reference sequence). In DNA form, the CDR3 reads TGTGCCACCAGCAGAGATATAGGGGCAACCGGGGAGCTGTTTTTT. It translates to CATSRDIGATGELFF.

The chain recombines TRBV29-1 with TRBJ2-7; no firm D call. The CDR3 spans 12 residues. The ends were cut back, 7 bases at V and 2 bases at J, with 12 bases in the middle. Germline loops: CDR1 SQVTM, CDR2 ANQGSEA. The CDR3 here is CSAHDGTYEQYF. Here the CDR3 DNA reads TGCAGCGCCCACGACGGAACCTACGAGCAGTACTTC.